The T cell receptor (beta chain) under discussion was sequenced for a study of cytomegalovirus exposure and HLA in healthy donors. Whole-study context: The roughly 120 validation repertoires, a later analysis reported, used the same platform as the 666 first-cohort repertoires. The study's findings and limits: Reportedly, cytomegalovirus status was diagnosed with high sensitivity and specificity. Within the 100 to 150 validation repertoires, first-cohort TCR clusters tended to co-occur, according to a later analysis.

The donors belonged to the 120-subject validation cohort, separate from the 666-subject first cohort. Here immunoSEQ multiplex PCR was the method, and the copy in TCRdb shows in-frame clones only, minus some. The table shows approximately 110,000 clones, with about 88% occurring only once. About this clone itself: The antigen is unknown.

Per germline, CDR1 SGHTA and CDR2 FQGTGA. With 2 bases clipped from V and 7 bases from J, the junction kept 8 bases outside the gene matches. This CDR3 spans 15 amino acids. Sequencing was performed on PBMCs. This clonotype was obtained from a woman in her late teens or twenties in good health and CMV-seropositive. V usage is TRBV7-3 and J usage is TRBJ2-1, with 7 nucleotides matching TRBD1. The CDR3, as DNA: TGTGCCAGCAGCTTAGAGGGGGCGGCGTGGAATGAGCAGTTCTTC. This sequence encodes CASSLEGAAWNEQFF.